The clone carrying this T cell receptor (beta chain) was detected ten times or more. MiXCR was run by TCRdb on the 5' RACE reads, yielding one entry per CDR3 protein. This table has 200,000 or so distinct CDR3 sequences, under 15% appearing once. V lost 7 bases, J lost 0 bases, and 21 bases lay in between. This CDR3 spans 17 amino acids. These data belong to a study of CD8 T cells in ankylosing spondylitis. The receptor was isolated from a female donor with ankylosing spondylitis or in good health (not recorded which). Sequencing input: blood, either unsorted or a sorted T cell fraction (not recorded which). The rearrangement joins TRBV12-3 or TRBV12-4 to TRBJ1-1; D is undetermined. The DNA for the CDR3 is TGTGCCAGCACCTTCAGAGGGAGGGAGTTCATGAACACTGAAGCTTTCTTT. It specifies CASTFRGREFMNTEAFF.